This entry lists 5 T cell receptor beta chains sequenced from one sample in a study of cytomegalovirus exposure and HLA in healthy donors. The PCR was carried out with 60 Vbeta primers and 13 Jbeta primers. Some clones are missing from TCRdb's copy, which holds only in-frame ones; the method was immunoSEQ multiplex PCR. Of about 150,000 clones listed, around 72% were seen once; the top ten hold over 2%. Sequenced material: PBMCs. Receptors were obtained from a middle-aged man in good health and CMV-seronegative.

The CDR3 nucleotides read TGTGCCAGTAGCCTCGCGGGGGGCAGGGTTGGCTCTGGGGCCAACGTCCTGACTTTC. Translated: CASSLAGGRVGSGANVLTF. The genes are TRBV19 and TRBJ2-6; 8 bases agree with TRBD2. Germline CDR1 is LNHDA and CDR2 is SQIVND (reference sequence). CDR3 length: 19 amino acids. V lost 6 bases, J lost 0 bases, and 13 bases stayed unmatched.

CDR3 residues: CASSLGRGPGELFF. The CDR3 coding sequence is TGTGCCAGCAGCTTAGGGAGGGGGCCAGGGGAGCTGTTTTTT. The chain has TRBV13 and TRBJ2-2; 7 nucleotides match TRBD1. Trimming took 0 bases from V and 8 from J; bases not matched to a gene: 3. In germline, CDR1 is PRHDT, CDR2 FYEKMQ (reference sequence). The CDR3 consists of 14 residues. Filled out from reference TRBV13 and TRBJ2-2, the complete variable domain reads AAGVIQSPRHLIKEKRETATLKCYPIPRHDTVYWYQQGPGQDPQFLISFYEKMQSDKGSIPDRFSAQQFSDYHSELNMSSLELGDSALYFCASSLGRGPGELFFGEGSRLTVL.

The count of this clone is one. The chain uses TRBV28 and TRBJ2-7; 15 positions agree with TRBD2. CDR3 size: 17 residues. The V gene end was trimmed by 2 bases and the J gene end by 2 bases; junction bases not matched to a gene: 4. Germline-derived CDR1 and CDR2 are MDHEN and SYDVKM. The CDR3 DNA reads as TGTGCCAGCAGTTTAGCAGGACTAGCGGGAGGGGCCTACGAGCAGTACTTC. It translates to CASSLAGLAGGAYEQYF.

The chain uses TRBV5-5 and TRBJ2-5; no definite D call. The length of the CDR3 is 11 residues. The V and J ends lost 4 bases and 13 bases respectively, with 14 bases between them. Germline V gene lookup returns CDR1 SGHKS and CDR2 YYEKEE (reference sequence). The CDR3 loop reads CASSGDRTTYF. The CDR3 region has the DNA TGTGCCAGCAGCGGAGATCGTACTACGTACTTC.

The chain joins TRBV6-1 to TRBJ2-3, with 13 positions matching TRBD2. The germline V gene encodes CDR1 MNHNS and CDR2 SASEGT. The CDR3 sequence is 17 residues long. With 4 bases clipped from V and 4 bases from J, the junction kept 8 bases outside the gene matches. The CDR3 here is CASSVRPGLAGPDTQYF. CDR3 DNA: TGTGCCAGCAGTGTTCGTCCGGGACTAGCGGGGCCAGATACGCAGTATTTT.